This TCR beta chain was recovered during a study of blood T cell repertoires in COVID-19 (dated by TCRdb to 2018 to 2020). A note on the overall study: Collaborator samples came from the United States, Italy and Spain and covered acute and convalescent phases of COVID-19. The prospective study material was composed of cDNA or gDNA derived from T cells, B-cell-depleted T cells, or PBMCs. Samples were obtained from the ongoing ImmuneRACE study (first 160 participants) and from 1,000 to 1,500 subjects provided by 6 global collaborators. The sample metadata nearly always contained a de-identified subject ID, COVID-19 status, age in years and sex. Subjects who had been exposed to COVID-19, were actively infected with it, or had recovered from it provided the deeply sampled blood TCRbeta repertoires that made up the dataset. Where HLA class I and class II types were available, the types were taken from metadata supplied by the sample provider, not from assay-based typing. A freely available public database, intended as a resource for researchers studying the immune response to SARS-CoV-2, is where the repertoires were released. Here is what the overall study found, with its caveats: The amount of clinical and demographic metadata varied by source and participant and was provided uncurated.

CDR1 and CDR2 (SGHKS, YYEKEE) derive from the germline V gene (reference sequence). V drops 0 bases and J drops 0 bases, leaving 10 bases in between. Taken from cysteine to phenylalanine, the CDR3 has 15 residues. Only CDR3 DNA is held: 45 bases, read in frame from base 1. About this clone itself: Its antigen target is currently unknown. Base qualities were left out, and no much larger clone turns up one base away.

The immunoSEQ Assay, a bias-controlled multiplex PCR, was used to amplify TCRbeta CDR3 regions from genomic DNA. The paper's data handling went like this. Nucleated cell counts per sample were estimated from amplification of reference gene primers within the assay. Sequence reads were collapsed and filtered to measure the absolute abundance of every unique TCRbeta CDR3 rearrangement. Productive Simpson clonality was computed per sample as the square root of Simpson's diversity index over productive rearrangements. Drawn from immuneACCESS, this table holds only the in-frame rearrangements with V and J called that TCRdb kept. Clones are partly lost; checked studies trace under half to an unresolved V gene and leave the rest unexplained. The V and J calls and clone size were taken over from that table, and D and trimming were inferred from the DNA. A total of fewer than 65,000 clones appear in this sample, around four fifths of them only once. The ten biggest clones cover less than 4.5% of the sample.

Each collaborating institution followed its own protocols to collect whole blood in K2EDTA tubes. For TCRbeta analysis, collaborators shipped samples as frozen whole blood, isolated PBMCs, or DNA extracted from either of those sample types. The source of this sequence is a man aged 60 to 69 with acute or convalescent COVID-19. The V gene is TRBV5-5 and the J gene is TRBJ2-7; the D gene is perhaps TRBD1, from 6 matching bases. Source material: peripheral blood. The nucleotide sequence reads as follows: TGTGCCAGCAGCTTGGTAACAGGGACCTCCTACGAGCAGTACTTC. This translates into CASSLVTGTSYEQYF.